This T cell receptor (beta chain) was identified during a study of blood T cell repertoires in COVID-19. Study details: Some COVID-19 samples were acute and others convalescent; all came from the United States, Italy and Spain. T cells, B-cell-depleted T cells, or PBMCs provided the cDNA or gDNA that served as material.

Original data processing: Estimation of nucleated cell counts was performed using reference gene primer amplification. Profiled with immunoSEQ multiplex PCR; TCRdb holds only in-frame clones, not every one. The V and J calls and clone size come from that table; D and trimming were worked out from the DNA. The repertoire consists of some 300,000 clones, with approximately 88% occurring once and the leading ten covering 6.9%. The CDR3 runs to 15 residues. The chain recombines TRBV21-1 with TRBJ1-1; the table's D gene call, TRBD1, was not cross checked with the DNA. TRBV21-1 is marked as a pseudogene. This TCR was recovered from a woman in her 30s who had recovered from COVID-19. The sample taken for sequencing was peripheral blood. The CDR3 DNA reads as TGTGCCAGCAGCTTAGGACAGGGGATGAACACTGAAGCTTTCTTT. It specifies CASSLGQGMNTEAFF.